The clone carrying this T cell receptor (beta chain) was seen at least ten times. Antigen specificity is unknown. This entry comes from a study of response to subunit inactivated influenza vaccine. In TCRdb, the RT-PCR reads were re-called with MiXCR into one record per CDR3 protein. Of about 520,000 distinct CDR3 sequences in the sample, 6% to 9% were seen once. The study, taken as a whole, reports: The authors suggested that every seasonal influenza vaccination recruits few new T cells.

V was clipped by 6 bases and J by 5 bases; unmatched bases: 12. Germline assignment: CDR1 MNHEY and CDR2 SVGEGT. The CDR3 contains 16 residues. The rearrangement joins TRBV6-2 or TRBV6-3 to TRBJ2-3; 9 bases match TRBD1. The sequencing here drew on PBMCs from blood, taken less than 30 months after vaccination. This receptor was obtained from a man aged 50 to 69 who received an inactivated influenza vaccine. CDR3 sequence (DNA): TGTGCCAGCAGAGACCAGCGGGACAGGGCCAAAGATACGCAGTATTTT. It codes for CASRDQRDRAKDTQYF.